These T cell receptor beta chains were read from a single sample in a study of T cells after yellow fever vaccination. One entry per CDR3 protein results from TCRdb running MiXCR on the 5' RACE reads. The repertoire holds a few hundred thousand distinct CDR3 sequences, with less than 9.5% as singletons. Sequencing was performed on CD4+ T cells sorted from PBMCs, taken 5 days after the yellow fever booster vaccination. These receptors originate from a man in his late teens or twenties who received the YFV17D yellow fever vaccine. Both conserved end residues are part of each CDR3. The order of the fields is J gene, V gene, clone size, CDR3 protein. Clone size, where shown, is once, few, many, or a class for clones that have expanded.

J: TRBJ2-3
V: TRBV20-1
size: NA
CDR3: CSARGGGNPTDTQYF

J: TRBJ1-5
V: TRBV7-2
size: few
CDR3: CASSLADSNQPQHF

J: TRBJ2-2
V: TRBV12-3/TRBV12-4
size: few
CDR3: CASSPFTSGTYTGELFF

J: TRBJ1-5
V: TRBV4-2
size: NA
CDR3: CASSSSSVRGGPQHF

J: TRBJ2-7
V: TRBV4-3
size: few
CDR3: CASSQTWTDEQYF

J: TRBJ1-2
V: TRBV7-2
size: few
CDR3: CASSSGRSNYGYTF

J: TRBJ1-3
V: TRBV7-2
size: NA
CDR3: CASSPRVGNTIYF

J: TRBJ2-1
V: TRBV18
size: few
CDR3: CASSPPTTGGNEQFF

J: TRBJ1-2
V: TRBV5-1
size: NA
CDR3: CASSLAGAPNYGYTF

J: TRBJ2-2
V: TRBV12-3/TRBV12-4
size: NA
CDR3: CASSFYVESGELFF

J: TRBJ2-7
V: TRBV7-9
size: many
CDR3: CAIEESYEQYF

J: TRBJ2-5
V: TRBV5-1
size: few
CDR3: CASSFQAGGQETQYF

J: TRBJ1-6
V: TRBV4-3
size: many
CDR3: CASSLTGGGHSPLHF

J: TRBJ1-2
V: TRBV7-2
size: few
CDR3: CASSLPPVAHGYTF

J: TRBJ1-5
V: TRBV5-6
size: few
CDR3: CASSLRNARPQHF

J: TRBJ1-1
V: TRBV20-1
size: many
CDR3: CSGRQGGNTEAFF

J: TRBJ2-3
V: TRBV3-1
size: many
CDR3: CASGQQGTDTQYF

J: TRBJ1-1
V: TRBV7-9
size: many
CDR3: CASTSGTEEAFF

J: TRBJ1-4
V: TRBV2
size: NA
CDR3: CASSAGRRNEKLFF

J: TRBJ2-3
V: TRBV20-1
size: few
CDR3: CSAGDRVGADTQYF

J: TRBJ2-1
V: TRBV5-1
size: few
CDR3: CASSLESPDLNEQFF

J: TRBJ2-3
V: TRBV6-2/TRBV6-3
size: NA
CDR3: CASSAGTSGADTQYF

J: TRBJ2-3
V: TRBV29-1
size: few
CDR3: CSADWGQADTQYF

J: TRBJ2-4
V: TRBV4-1
size: few
CDR3: CASSHGLAGGIAKNIQYF

J: TRBJ2-3
V: TRBV25-1
size: many
CDR3: CASSKEEFTDTQYF

J: TRBJ2-3
V: TRBV4-3
size: many
CDR3: CASSQVRGLERVDTQYF

J: TRBJ2-2
V: TRBV7-3
size: NA
CDR3: CASRKNRAGGTGELFF

J: TRBJ2-5
V: TRBV2
size: few
CDR3: CASNRRIAETQYF